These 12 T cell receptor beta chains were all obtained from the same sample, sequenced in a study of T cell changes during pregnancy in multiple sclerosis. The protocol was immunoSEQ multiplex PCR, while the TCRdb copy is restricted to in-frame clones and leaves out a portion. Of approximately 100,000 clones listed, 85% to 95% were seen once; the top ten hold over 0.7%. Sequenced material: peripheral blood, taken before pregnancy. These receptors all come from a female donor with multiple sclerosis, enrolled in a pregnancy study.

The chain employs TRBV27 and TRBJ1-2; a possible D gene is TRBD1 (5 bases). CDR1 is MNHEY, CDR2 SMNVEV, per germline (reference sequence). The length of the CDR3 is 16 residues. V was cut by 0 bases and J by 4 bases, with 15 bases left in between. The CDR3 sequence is CASSLSKRGGGYGYTF. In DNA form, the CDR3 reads TGTGCCAGCAGTTTATCGAAGAGGGGAGGCGGCTATGGCTACACCTTC.

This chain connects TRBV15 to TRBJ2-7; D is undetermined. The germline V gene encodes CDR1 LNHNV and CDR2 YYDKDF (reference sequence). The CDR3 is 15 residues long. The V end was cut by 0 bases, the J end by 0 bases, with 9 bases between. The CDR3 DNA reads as TGTGCCACCAGCAGAGATTTAGAGAGCTCCTACGAGCAGTACTTC. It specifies CATSRDLESSYEQYF.

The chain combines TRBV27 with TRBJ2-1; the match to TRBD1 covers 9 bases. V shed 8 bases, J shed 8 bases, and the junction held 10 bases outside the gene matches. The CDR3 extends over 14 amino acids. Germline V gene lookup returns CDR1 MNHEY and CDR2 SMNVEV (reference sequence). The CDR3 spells CASAGTGRSYEQFF. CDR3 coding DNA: TGTGCCAGCGCGGGGACAGGGCGTTCCTATGAGCAGTTCTTC.

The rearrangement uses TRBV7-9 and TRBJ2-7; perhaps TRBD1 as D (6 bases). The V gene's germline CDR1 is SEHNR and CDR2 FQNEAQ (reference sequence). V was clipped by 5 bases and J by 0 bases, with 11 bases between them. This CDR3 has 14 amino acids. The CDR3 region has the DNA TGTGCCAGCAGCCCTCACAGGGACTCCTACGAGCAGTACTTC. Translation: CASSPHRDSYEQYF.

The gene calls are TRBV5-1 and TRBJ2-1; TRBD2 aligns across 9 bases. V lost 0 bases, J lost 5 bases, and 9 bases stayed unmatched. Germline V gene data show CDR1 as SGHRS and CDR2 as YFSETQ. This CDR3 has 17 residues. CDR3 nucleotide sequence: TGCGCCAGCAGCTTGGTCCATCTAGCGGGATCCCACAATGAGCAGTTCTTC. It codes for CASSLVHLAGSHNEQFF.

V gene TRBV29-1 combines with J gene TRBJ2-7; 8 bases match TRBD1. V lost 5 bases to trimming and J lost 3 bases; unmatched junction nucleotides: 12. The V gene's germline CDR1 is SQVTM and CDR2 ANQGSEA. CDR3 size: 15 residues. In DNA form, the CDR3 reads TGCAGCGTTTCTCAACCCGGGACAGGTTACTACGAGCAGTACTTC. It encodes CSVSQPGTGYYEQYF.

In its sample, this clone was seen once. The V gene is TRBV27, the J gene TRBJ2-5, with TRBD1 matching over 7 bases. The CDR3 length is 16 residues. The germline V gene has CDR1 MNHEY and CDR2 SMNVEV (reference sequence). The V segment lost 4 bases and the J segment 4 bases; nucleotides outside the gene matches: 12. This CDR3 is CASSSPLRDSRETQYF. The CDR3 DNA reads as TGTGCCAGCAGTTCACCTCTTCGGGACAGTCGAGAGACCCAGTACTTC.

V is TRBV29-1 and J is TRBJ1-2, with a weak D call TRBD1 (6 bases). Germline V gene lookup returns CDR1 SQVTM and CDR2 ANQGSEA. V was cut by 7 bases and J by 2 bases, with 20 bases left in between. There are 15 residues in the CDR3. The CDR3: CSAFVDSLGNYGYTF. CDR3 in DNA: TGCAGCGCCTTCGTGGACAGTTTAGGGAACTATGGCTACACCTTC. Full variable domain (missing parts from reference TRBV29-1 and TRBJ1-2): SAVISQKPSRDICQRGTSLTIQCQVDSQVTMMFWYRQQPGQSLTLIATANQGSEATYESGFVIDKFPISRPNLTFSTLTVSNMSPEDSSIYLCSAFVDSLGNYGYTFGSGTRLTVV.

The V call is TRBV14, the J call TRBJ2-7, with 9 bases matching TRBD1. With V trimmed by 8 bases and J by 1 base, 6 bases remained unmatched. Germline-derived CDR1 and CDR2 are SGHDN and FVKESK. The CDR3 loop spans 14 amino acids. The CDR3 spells CASGGTGLSYEQYF. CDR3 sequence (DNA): TGTGCCAGCGGCGGGACAGGGCTTTCCTACGAGCAGTACTTC.

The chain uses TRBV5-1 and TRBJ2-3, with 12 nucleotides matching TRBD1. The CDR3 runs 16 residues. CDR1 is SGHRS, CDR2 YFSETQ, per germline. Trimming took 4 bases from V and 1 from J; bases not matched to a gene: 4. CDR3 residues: CASSKGDRGRTDTQYF. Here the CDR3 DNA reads TGCGCCAGCAGCAAAGGGGACAGGGGGCGCACAGATACGCAGTATTTT.

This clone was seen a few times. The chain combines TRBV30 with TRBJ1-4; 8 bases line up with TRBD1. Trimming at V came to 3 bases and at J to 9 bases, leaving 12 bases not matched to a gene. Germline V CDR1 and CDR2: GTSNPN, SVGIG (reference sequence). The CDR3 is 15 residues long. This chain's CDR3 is CAWRYRGRGQKKLFF. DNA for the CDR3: TGTGCCTGGAGATATAGGGGCAGGGGGCAGAAAAAACTGTTTTTT.

The CDR3 spells CASSPQTGARNTEAFF. In DNA, the CDR3 is TGTGCCAGCTCACCGCAAACAGGGGCCCGAAACACTGAAGCTTTCTTT. The V and J genes are TRBV18 and TRBJ1-1; 7 positions agree with TRBD1. The junction had 9 bases not matched to a gene; V was cut back by 3 bases and J by 2 bases. Germline V gives CDR1 KGHSH, CDR2 LQKENI. This CDR3 spans 16 amino acids.